These 32 T cell receptor beta chains share one sample of origin, sequenced in a study of T cells in tumors after PD-1 blockade. Assay: immunoSEQ multiplex PCR; the TCRdb copy retains only in-frame clones and omits some. The sample consists of some 66,000 clones, around 67% of them appearing once. This material consisted of PBMCs, taken after anti-PD-1 treatment. These receptors came from a human donor with basal cell carcinoma.

V is TRBV2 and J is TRBJ1-1, with 7 bases that match TRBD1. V gave up 4 bases and J gave up 5 bases; unmatched junction bases: 4. Germline V lookup: CDR1 SNHLY, CDR2 FYNNEI. This CDR3 is built from 13 residues. CDR3 bases: TGTGCCAGCAGTGGAGGGGGCAATACTGAAGCTTTCTTT. It is translated as CASSGGGNTEAFF. The full variable domain, rest sourced from reference TRBV2 and TRBJ1-1, is EPEVTQTPSHQVTQMGQEVILRCVPISNHLYFYWYRQILGQKVEFLVSFYNNEISEKSEIFDDQFSVERPDGSNFTLKIRSTKLEDSAMYFCASSGGGNTEAFFGQGTRLTVV.

This clone appeared a few times. The V gene is TRBV19, the J gene TRBJ2-7; D not certain. Trimming stripped 1 base from V and 6 bases from J, with 10 bases between. The CDR3 contains 13 residues. The germline CDR1 and CDR2 sequences are LNHDA and SQIVND (reference sequence). CDR3 region: CASSIASLSEQYF. The CDR3 DNA is TGTGCCAGTAGTATAGCGAGTCTCAGCGAGCAGTACTTC.

CDR3 sequence reads: CASSEGWWFGGRRGYEQYF. CDR3 coding DNA: TGTGCCAGCAGTGAAGGGTGGTGGTTCGGAGGGCGGCGGGGGTACGAGCAGTACTTC. V and J are TRBV6-1 and TRBJ2-7, with 7 bases lining up with TRBD2. The CDR3 runs to 19 residues. CDR1 MNHNS and CDR2 SASEGT come from the germline V gene. The trim removed 1 base at V and 4 bases at J, leaving 19 bases unmatched.

In this sample, this clone turned up a few times. This chain joins TRBV12-3 or TRBV12-4 and TRBJ1-2; D call uncertain. This CDR3 comprises 12 residues. Trimming pared 6 bases from V and 5 bases from J, leaving 10 bases between. The CDR3: CASSKGGYGYTF. The CDR3 DNA follows: TGTGCCAGCAGCAAGGGAGGTTATGGCTACACCTTC.

The chain employs TRBV7-2 and TRBJ2-7; the match to TRBD1 covers 8 bases. The CDR3 loop spans 17 amino acids. Germline V gene data show CDR1 as SGHTA and CDR2 as FQGNSA. V lost 4 bases and J lost 5; bases outside the gene matches: 16. This CDR3 reads CASSSGGRTGRIHEQYF. In DNA form, the CDR3 reads TGTGCCAGCAGCTCCGGGGGCAGGACAGGGAGGATCCACGAGCAGTACTTC.

The rearrangement links TRBV21-1 to TRBJ2-3; the tabulated D call, TRBD2, remains unverified against the DNA. TRBV21-1 is listed as a pseudogene. The CDR3 consists of 17 residues. The chain's CDR3 is CASSPLGGGRATDTQYF. The CDR3 DNA is TGTGCCAGCAGCCCTCTGGGGGGGGGCCGTGCCACAGATACGCAGTATTTT.

The chain couples TRBV6-5 to TRBJ1-6; D not resolved. V was trimmed by 10 bases and J by 9 bases, leaving 16 bases between them. The germline gives CDR1 MNHEY, CDR2 SVGAGI. This CDR3 has 13 amino acids. CDR3 loop: CATLTSAVSPLHF. In nucleotides, the CDR3 is TGTGCCACCCTAACCTCGGCAGTTTCACCCCTCCACTTT.

This rearrangement joins TRBV6-5 to TRBJ1-3; a possible D gene is TRBD1 (6 bases). The V gene's germline CDR1 is MNHEY and CDR2 SVGAGI. This CDR3 has 14 amino acids. V lost 6 bases and J lost 1, with 10 bases in between. CDR3 amino acids: CASSPGESGNTIYF. The CDR3 DNA reads as TGTGCCAGCAGCCCAGGGGAATCTGGAAACACCATATATTTT.

This clone was counted only a few times. The genes are TRBV5-1 and TRBJ1-5; D remains ambiguous. The CDR3 spans 14 residues. Germline-derived CDR1 and CDR2 are SGHRS and YFSETQ. V lost 2 bases and J 3 bases, leaving 9 bases between the germline ends. CDR3 in DNA: TGCGCCAGCAGCTTCGGAGGCTTCAATCAGCCCCAGCATTTT. Translated, it gives CASSFGGFNQPQHF.

The V gene is TRBV5-1, the J gene TRBJ1-6; D might be TRBD1 (5 bases). The CDR3 is 16 amino acids. V lost 0 bases, J lost 3 bases, and 10 bases lay in between. Germline lookup yields CDR1 SGHRS and CDR2 YFSETQ. This CDR3 is CASSLGSRDYNSPLHF. DNA for the CDR3: TGCGCCAGCAGCTTGGGCTCCAGGGACTATAATTCACCCCTCCACTTT.

The chain couples TRBV5-1 to TRBJ1-5; D not certain. CDR1 is SGHRS and CDR2 is YFSETQ in the germline V gene. V gave up 2 bases and J gave up 3 bases, with 12 bases separating them. CDR3 length: 15 residues. The chain's CDR3 is CASSFEAGINQPQHF. CDR3 nucleotide sequence: TGCGCCAGCAGCTTCGAGGCGGGGATCAATCAGCCCCAGCATTTT.

V usage is TRBV5-5 and J usage is TRBJ2-5; D not certain. This CDR3 is built from 13 residues. Per germline, CDR1 SGHKS and CDR2 YYEKEE (reference sequence). Trimming left V 0 bases short and J 1 base short, with 4 bases between. CDR3 amino acids: CASSLASQETQYF. The CDR3, as DNA: TGTGCCAGCAGCTTGGCTAGCCAAGAGACCCAGTACTTC.

This clone was seen only once. V is TRBV7-8 and J is TRBJ1-1; D is uncertain. V was cut by 7 bases and J by 5 bases, with 8 bases left in between. The V gene's germline CDR1 is SGHVS and CDR2 FQNEAQ. CDR3 length: 11 residues. CDR3 nucleotides: TGTGCCAGCAAGCTTGGGACTGAAGCTTTCTTT. Protein sequence: CASKLGTEAFF.

The chain employs TRBV6-5 and TRBJ2-7; D is possibly TRBD1 or TRBD2 (5 bases each). The V gene lost 7 bases and the J gene lost 2 bases, with 15 bases spanning the gap. The CDR3 length is 14 residues. Looked up from germline, CDR1 is MNHEY and CDR2 is SVGAGI. As DNA, the CDR3 is TGTGCCAGCATTCCGGGGCGCCCCCCCTACGAGCAGTACTTC. Protein: CASIPGRPPYEQYF.

The rearrangement uses TRBV23-1 and TRBJ2-1, with D uncertain. TRBV23-1 is an ORF, with its function uncertain. Trimming shortened V by 4 bases and J by 2 bases, and 6 bases separated the two germline ends. The CDR3 length is 13 residues. The CDR3 bases are TGCGCCAGCAGTCCTGGACCCTACAATGAGCAGTTCTTC. Translating it yields CASSPGPYNEQFF.

The rearrangement uses TRBV6-5 and TRBJ1-2; D might be TRBD1 (5 bases). V was pared by 7 bases and J by 4 bases, with 16 bases between. Germline V gene data show CDR1 as MNHEY and CDR2 as SVGAGI. The CDR3 is 14 amino acids. In nucleotides, the CDR3 is TGTGCCAGCAACCCTACGGGGGGACCCTATGGCTACACCTTC. Its translation is CASNPTGGPYGYTF.

V usage is TRBV6-4 and J usage is TRBJ2-3, with 11 bases that match TRBD1. CDR3 length: 14 residues. J was trimmed by 4 bases and V by 3 bases; bases with no gene match: 0. In germline, CDR1 is MRHNA, CDR2 SNTAGT. The DNA of the CDR3 is TGTGCCAGCAGTGAGGGACAGGGGGCAGATACGCAGTATTTT. Its translation: CASSEGQGADTQYF.

The V call is TRBV5-1, the J call TRBJ2-5; 7 bases match TRBD1. Germline V gene data show CDR1 as SGHRS and CDR2 as YFSETQ. Germline trimming cut 6 bases from V and 2 bases from J; bases unmatched to any gene: 10. The length of the CDR3 is 15 residues. The CDR3 DNA reads TGCGCCAGCAAAAACGCCCCGGGACAGCAAGAGACCCAGTACTTC. Its protein product is CASKNAPGQQETQYF. Complete variable domain (other parts from reference TRBV5-1 and TRBJ2-5): KAGVTQTPRYLIKTRGQQVTLSCSPISGHRSVSWYQQTPGQGLQFLFEYFSETQRNKGNFPGRFSGRQFSNSRSEMNVSTLELGDSALYLCASKNAPGQQETQYFGPGTRLLVL.

This clone was counted a single time. The chain uses TRBV30 and TRBJ2-4, with a tentative D call TRBD2 (6 bases). From germline, CDR1 is GTSNPN and CDR2 SVGIG (reference sequence). Deletions cut 5 bases from V and 0 bases from J, with 11 bases between. The CDR3 is made up of 14 amino acids. CDR3: CAWGGILAKNIQYF. Written as DNA, the CDR3 is TGTGCCTGGGGGGGGATTCTAGCCAAAAACATTCAGTACTTC.

Written as DNA, the CDR3 is TGCAGCGTTGTACAGGAGACCTACGAGCAGTACTTC. Its protein product is CSVVQETYEQYF. J is TRBJ2-7 and V is TRBV29-1; the D gene is possibly TRBD1 (5 bases). CDR3 size: 12 residues. V was pared by 4 bases and J by 2 bases, with 9 bases between. Germline CDR1 and CDR2: SQVTM and ANQGSEA.

The chain couples TRBV23-1 to TRBJ1-2; D is unresolved. TRBV23-1 qualifies as an ORF whose function is uncertain. V lost 8 bases to trimming and J lost 1 base, with 14 bases between them. This CDR3 spans 14 amino acids. The CDR3 spells CASGPRLFNYGYTF. In DNA, the CDR3 is TGCGCCAGCGGCCCCAGGCTTTTTAACTATGGCTACACCTTC.

A remark on this clone: This sample also contains other DNA sequences that code for the same CDR3. The rearrangement uses TRBV18 and TRBJ1-1, with D tentatively TRBD1 (5 bases). CDR3 length equals 13 residues. Trimming removed 4 bases from V and 2 bases from J, with 8 bases in between. The germline gives CDR1 KGHSH, CDR2 LQKENI. The CDR3 coding sequence is TGTGCCAGCTCACAGGGGAGAAACACTGAAGCTTTCTTT. Amino acid sequence: CASSQGRNTEAFF.

The V gene is TRBV5-1, the J gene TRBJ2-6; TRBD1 matches at 9 bases. With 5 bases clipped from V and 0 bases from J, the junction kept 9 bases outside the gene matches. The CDR3 totals 18 residues. Germline V gene sequence: CDR1 SGHRS, CDR2 YFSETQ. For the CDR3, the DNA is TGCGCCAGCAGTGCCCTGACAGGGGGAATCTCTGGGGCCAACGTCCTGACTTTC. This codes for CASSALTGGISGANVLTF.

V and J are TRBV2 and TRBJ2-3; 16 bases agree with TRBD2. This CDR3 is built from 16 residues. V trimming: 5 bases; J trimming: 9 bases; junction bases outside the gene matches: 8. The germline CDR1 and CDR2 sequences are SNHLY and FYNNEI. DNA for the CDR3: TGTGCCAGCAGTCTCGGGACTAGCGGGGGGGCGGGGACGCAGTATTTT. This translates into CASSLGTSGGAGTQYF.

The chain links TRBV5-1 to TRBJ2-7; 7 nucleotides line up with TRBD1. This CDR3 is 13 amino acids long. Germline V gene data show CDR1 as SGHRS and CDR2 as YFSETQ. With 2 bases clipped from V and 6 bases from J, the junction kept 5 bases outside the gene matches. Here the CDR3 DNA reads TGCGCCAGCAGCTTCAACAGGGGTTCCGAGCAGTACTTC. Translating it yields CASSFNRGSEQYF.

The chain is built from TRBV14 and TRBJ2-4; D call uncertain. Trimming shortened V by 3 bases and J by 5 bases, and 5 bases separated the two germline ends. The CDR3 loop spans 12 amino acids. Looked up from germline, CDR1 is SGHDN and CDR2 is FVKESK. As DNA, the CDR3 is TGTGCCAGCAGCCAGACGGAAAACATTCAGTACTTC. Residues: CASSQTENIQYF.

J is TRBJ1-3 and V is TRBV5-1; D is ambiguous. Trimming shortened V by 5 bases and J by 0 bases, and 12 bases separated the two germline ends. In germline, CDR1 is SGHRS, CDR2 YFSETQ. The CDR3 totals 15 residues. CDR3 region: CASRIFPSSGNTIYF. CDR3 coding DNA: TGCGCCAGCAGAATTTTCCCGAGCTCTGGAAACACCATATATTTT.

This clone turned up a few times. The chain joins TRBV7-9 to TRBJ1-1; D remains ambiguous. Trimming removed 7 bases at V and 7 bases at J, with 13 bases between. CDR1 SEHNR and CDR2 FQNEAQ come from the germline V gene (reference sequence). The CDR3 runs to 12 residues. CDR3 in DNA: TGTGCCAGCACCACTCGTGTAGATGAAGCTTTCTTT. Translation: CASTTRVDEAFF.

The chain links TRBV10-1 to TRBJ2-3, with 10 bases identical to TRBD2. The trim removed 2 bases at V and 3 bases at J, leaving 2 bases unmatched. Germline lookup yields CDR1 WNHNN and CDR2 SYGVQD (reference sequence). This CDR3 has 15 residues. The CDR3 DNA follows: TGCGCCAGCAGTGAGCTAGCGGGGGATACAGATACGCAGTATTTT. This sequence encodes CASSELAGDTDTQYF.

The gene calls are TRBV30 and TRBJ2-7, with a possible D match to TRBD1 (6 bases). V lost 2 bases, J lost 0 bases, and 14 bases lay in between. CDR3 length: 15 residues. CDR1 GTSNPN and CDR2 SVGIG come from the germline V gene (reference sequence). The CDR3 nucleotides are TGTGCCTGGAGTACAGGGAGAGCTCTCTCCTACGAGCAGTACTTC. Its protein is CAWSTGRALSYEQYF.

The V and J genes are TRBV15 and TRBJ2-7; TRBD1 matches at 9 bases. This CDR3 is 16 amino acids long. Unmatched junction bases numbered 10, after V lost 2 bases and J lost 5 bases. Per germline, CDR1 LNHNV and CDR2 YYDKDF (reference sequence). The CDR3 loop is CATSRQSSTGGNEQYF. For the CDR3, the DNA is TGTGCCACCAGCAGACAATCATCGACAGGGGGAAACGAGCAGTACTTC.

V is TRBV30 and J is TRBJ1-2; 9 nucleotides agree with TRBD1. Germline-derived CDR1 and CDR2 are GTSNPN and SVGIG (reference sequence). Trimming at V came to 0 bases and at J to 7 bases, leaving 12 bases not matched to a gene. CDR3 length equals 16 residues. This chain's CDR3 is CAWSVRGTGNVGGYTF. CDR3 nucleotide sequence: TGTGCCTGGAGTGTACGAGGGACAGGGAATGTAGGTGGCTACACCTTC.